This TCR beta chain was observed in a study of T cell changes during pregnancy in multiple sclerosis. The CDR3 contains 15 residues. The germline CDR1 and CDR2 sequences are LNHNV and YYDKDF (reference sequence). V was clipped by 9 bases and J by 1 base, with 18 bases between them. The data were produced by immunoSEQ multiplex PCR, yet TCRdb's version contains in-frame clones alone and is incomplete. The repertoire holds over 50,000 clones, with roughly 89% as singletons. The material sequenced was peripheral blood, taken in the third trimester of pregnancy. The TCR originated in a female donor in good health, enrolled as a control in a pregnancy study. This chain uses TRBV15 with TRBJ2-5, with D possibly TRBD1 on 6 matching bases. The CDR3 here is CATTLLRTAQETQYF. CDR3 nucleotides: TGTGCCACTACGCTTCTTCGGACAGCCCAAGAGACCCAGTACTTC.